Reported below is one T cell receptor beta chain. The sample belongs to a study of blood T cell repertoires in COVID-19. The CDR3 runs 15 residues. Germline V gene lookup returns CDR1 SEHNR and CDR2 FQNEAQ (reference sequence). Trimming stripped 2 bases from V and 5 bases from J, with 15 bases between. Measured with immunoSEQ multiplex PCR; TCRdb has only the in-frame clones, and not every one. The sample consists of under 250,000 clones, 85% of them appearing once. The V gene is TRBV7-9, the J gene TRBJ2-5; D is undetermined. This sequence originates from a woman aged 50 to 65 with acute COVID-19. Sample: PBMCs or T cells enriched from blood (not recorded which). CDR3 region: CASSLLFSEVETQYF. CDR3 in DNA: TGTGCCAGCAGCTTACTCTTCTCCGAGGTGGAGACCCAGTACTTC.